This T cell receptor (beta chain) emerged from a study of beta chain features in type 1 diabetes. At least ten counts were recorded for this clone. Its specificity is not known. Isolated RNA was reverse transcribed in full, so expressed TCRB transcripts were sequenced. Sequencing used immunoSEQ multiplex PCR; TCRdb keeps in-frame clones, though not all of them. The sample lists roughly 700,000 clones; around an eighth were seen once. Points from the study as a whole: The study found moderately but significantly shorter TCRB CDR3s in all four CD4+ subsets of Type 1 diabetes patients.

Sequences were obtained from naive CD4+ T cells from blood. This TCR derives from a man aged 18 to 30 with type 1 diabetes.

CDR3 bases: TGTGCCTGGAGTGTGGCCAGCTCTGGGGCCAACGTCCTGACTTTC. Protein sequence: CAWSVASSGANVLTF. The gene calls are TRBV30 and TRBJ2-6; D remains ambiguous. CDR3 length: 15 amino acids. V was clipped by 0 bases and J by 0 bases, with 6 bases between them. Germline V CDR1 and CDR2: GTSNPN, SVGIG (reference sequence).